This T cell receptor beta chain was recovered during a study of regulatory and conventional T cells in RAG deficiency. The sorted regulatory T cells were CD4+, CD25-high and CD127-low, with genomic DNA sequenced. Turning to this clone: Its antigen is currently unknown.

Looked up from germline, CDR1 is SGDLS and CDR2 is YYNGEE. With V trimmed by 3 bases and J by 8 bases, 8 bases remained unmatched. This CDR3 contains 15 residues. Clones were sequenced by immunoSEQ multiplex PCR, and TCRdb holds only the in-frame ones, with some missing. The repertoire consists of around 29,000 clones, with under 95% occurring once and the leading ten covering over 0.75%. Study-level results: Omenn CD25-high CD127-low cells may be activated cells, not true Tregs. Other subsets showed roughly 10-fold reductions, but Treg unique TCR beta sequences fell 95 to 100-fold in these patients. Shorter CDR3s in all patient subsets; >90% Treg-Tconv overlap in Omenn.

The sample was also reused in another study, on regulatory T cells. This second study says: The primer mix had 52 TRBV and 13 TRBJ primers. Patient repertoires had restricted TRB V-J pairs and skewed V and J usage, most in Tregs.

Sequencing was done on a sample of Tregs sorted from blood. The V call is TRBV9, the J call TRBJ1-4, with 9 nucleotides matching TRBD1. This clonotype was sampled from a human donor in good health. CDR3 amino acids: CASSARTGVGEKLFF. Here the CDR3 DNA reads TGTGCCAGCAGCGCCAGGACAGGGGTAGGAGAAAAACTGTTTTTT.